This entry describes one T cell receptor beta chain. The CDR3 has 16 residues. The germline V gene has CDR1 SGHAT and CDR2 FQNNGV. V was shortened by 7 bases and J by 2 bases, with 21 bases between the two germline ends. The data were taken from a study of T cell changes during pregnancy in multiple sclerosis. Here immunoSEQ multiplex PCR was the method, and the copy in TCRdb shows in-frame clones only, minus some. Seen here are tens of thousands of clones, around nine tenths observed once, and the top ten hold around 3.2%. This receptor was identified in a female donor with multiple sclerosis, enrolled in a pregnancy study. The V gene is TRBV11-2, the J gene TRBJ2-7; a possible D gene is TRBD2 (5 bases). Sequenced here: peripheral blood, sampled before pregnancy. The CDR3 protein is CASKFTGNRNTYEQYF. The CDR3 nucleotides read TGTGCCAGCAAGTTCACGGGAAACCGAAATACCTACGAGCAGTACTTC.